These T cell receptor beta chains were read from a single sample in a study of T cell repertoires in cytomegalovirus infection. TCRdb reanalysed the reads using MiXCR and keeps one entry per CDR3 protein. The table lists roughly 230,000 distinct CDR3 sequences, about 15% of them singletons. The sample consisted of CD8+ T cells from PBMCs. The receptors were gathered from a human donor in good health (CMV status not recorded). Some clones in this sample may be carry-over from other donors' samples. Both conserved end residues are part of each CDR3. The order of the fields is V gene, J gene, clone size, D gene, CDR3 DNA, CDR3 protein. The D gene is left open where the match is weak. Size is stated for part of the rows, as once, few or many counts, or as a class when the clone is expanded.

TRBV10-3	TRBJ2-7	NA	NA	TGTGCCATCAGTGAAGACGCGTGGGAGCAGTACTTC	CAISEDAWEQYF
TRBV6-1	TRBJ1-1	few	TRBD1	TGTGCCAGCAGTGTCCCCTACAGAGGGGGCGAGAACACTGAAGCTTTCTTT	CASSVPYRGGENTEAFF
TRBV12-3/TRBV12-4	TRBJ1-2	many	NA	TGTGCCAGCAGTCACGCACCAGGGGCCGCTGGCTACACCTTC	CASSHAPGAAGYTF
TRBV4-2	TRBJ1-2	many	TRBD1	TGTGCCAGCAGCCAAGAAACACAGGGGGCGGGATATGGCTACACCTTC	CASSQETQGAGYGYTF
TRBV6-6	TRBJ2-7	few	NA	TGTGCCAGCAGTTACAGGGGGGCCTACGAGCAGTACTTC	CASSYRGAYEQYF
TRBV6-2/TRBV6-3	TRBJ2-1	few	NA	TGTGCCAGCAGTTATAGCCAGGGGGGTATCCAGGATTACAATGAGCAGTTCTTC	CASSYSQGGIQDYNEQFF
TRBV6-5	TRBJ2-5	few	NA	TGTGCCAGCAGCCACCTACAGGCAATTGGGGAGACCCAGTACTTC	CASSHLQAIGETQYF
TRBV6-1	TRBJ2-2	NA	TRBD2	TGTGCCAGCAGAAGAATTACCGGGGGGAGGAACACCGGGGAGCTGTTTTTT	CASRRITGGRNTGELFF
TRBV7-2	TRBJ2-2	many	TRBD1	TGTGCCAGCTCCCAACCGGAGACAGGGACCGGGGAGCTGTTTTTT	CASSQPETGTGELFF
TRBV29-1	TRBJ2-7	NA	TRBD1	TGCAGCGTTAGAGGACAGGGCAACGAGCAGTACTTC	CSVRGQGNEQYF
TRBV7-2	TRBJ2-3	NA	TRBD1	TGTGCCAGCAGCTACGGGACAGATACGCTGTATTTT	CASSYGTDTLYF
TRBV6-5	TRBJ1-1	many	TRBD1	TGTGCCAGCAGTCTCTGGACAGGGGAGGGGGCTGAAGCTTTCTTT	CASSLWTGEGAEAFF
TRBV28	TRBJ2-4	many	NA	TGTGCCAGCAGTTTATCTCGAGGGACCAAAAACATTCAGTACTTC	CASSLSRGTKNIQYF
TRBV4-1	TRBJ2-7	NA	TRBD1	TGCGCCAGCAGCCTAAATAGGGACAGGGGCTCCTACGAGCAGTACTTC	CASSLNRDRGSYEQYF
TRBV6-5	TRBJ2-3	few	TRBD1	TGTGCCAGCAGTTCCGGGACAGGGCCAGATACGCAGTATTTT	CASSSGTGPDTQYF
TRBV11-2	TRBJ1-5	many	TRBD1	TGTGCCAGCAGGACACACAGGGGACCTCGGACCAGCAATCAGCCCCAGCATTTT	CASRTHRGPRTSNQPQHF
TRBV28	TRBJ1-5	few	NA	TGTGCCAGCAGTGTTCCGGGACACAAATATGGGGATAGCAATCAGCCCCAGCATTTT	CASSVPGHKYGDSNQPQHF
TRBV6-2/TRBV6-3	TRBJ2-1	NA	NA	TGTGCCAGCAGTTACGGAGGACAGAGCTCCTACAATGAGCAGTTCTTC	CASSYGGQSSYNEQFF
TRBV4-1	TRBJ1-1	many	TRBD1	TGCGCCAGCAGCCAAGGACAGGGCATCGAGAGCACTGAAGCTTTCTTT	CASSQGQGIESTEAFF
TRBV20-1	TRBJ1-1	many	NA	TGCAGTGCTACCTGGGGTATGAACACTGAAGCTTTCTTT	CSATWGMNTEAFF
TRBV5-4	TRBJ2-2	NA	TRBD2	TGTGCCAGCAGCTCCGGGACTAGTCGGGGAGGCACCGGGGAGCTGTTTTTT	CASSSGTSRGGTGELFF
TRBV4-1	TRBJ1-2	NA	NA	TGCGCCAGCAGCCAAGACTCAATTCCCGGTTATGGCTACACCTTC	CASSQDSIPGYGYTF